This TCR beta chain was captured in a study of blood T cell repertoires in COVID-19. Per germline, CDR1 LNHDA and CDR2 SQIVND (reference sequence). The ends were cut back, 3 bases at V and 4 bases at J, with 18 bases in the middle. This CDR3 has 16 amino acids. Measured with immunoSEQ multiplex PCR; TCRdb has only the in-frame clones, and not every one. The sample has tens of thousands of clones; approximately 80% are singletons. This chain joins TRBV19 and TRBJ1-2; tentatively, D is TRBD1 (5 bases). The material sequenced was peripheral blood. This TCR came from a man aged 65 to 85 with COVID-19, enrolled during active disease. The CDR3 sequence is CASSMGNRPIGYGYTF. In nucleotides, the CDR3 is TGTGCCAGTAGTATGGGAAACAGGCCAATAGGCTATGGCTACACCTTC.